This entry is about one TCR beta chain. Using immunoSEQ multiplex PCR, the repertoire was profiled, and TCRdb retains in-frame clones only, with some absent. The top ten hold 15% to 20% of the sample, which has 40,000 to 65,000 clones, 81% seen once. This sample was included in a study of PD-1 blockade in classical Hodgkin lymphoma. The V gene lost 4 bases and the J gene lost 8 bases, with 15 bases spanning the gap. Germline lookup yields CDR1 SGHRS and CDR2 YFSETQ. The CDR3 length is 13 residues. Relapse was seen in all patients after autologous stem cell transplantation, and brentuximab vedotin exposure was variable.

This material consisted of peripheral blood mononuclear cells (PBMCs), taken at baseline. The receptor was isolated from a human donor with classical Hodgkin lymphoma. The V call is TRBV5-1, the J call TRBJ1-2; D remains ambiguous. CDR3 coding DNA: TGCGCCAGCAGCCCCTGGGGTGAACAGGGCTACACCTTC. It encodes CASSPWGEQGYTF.